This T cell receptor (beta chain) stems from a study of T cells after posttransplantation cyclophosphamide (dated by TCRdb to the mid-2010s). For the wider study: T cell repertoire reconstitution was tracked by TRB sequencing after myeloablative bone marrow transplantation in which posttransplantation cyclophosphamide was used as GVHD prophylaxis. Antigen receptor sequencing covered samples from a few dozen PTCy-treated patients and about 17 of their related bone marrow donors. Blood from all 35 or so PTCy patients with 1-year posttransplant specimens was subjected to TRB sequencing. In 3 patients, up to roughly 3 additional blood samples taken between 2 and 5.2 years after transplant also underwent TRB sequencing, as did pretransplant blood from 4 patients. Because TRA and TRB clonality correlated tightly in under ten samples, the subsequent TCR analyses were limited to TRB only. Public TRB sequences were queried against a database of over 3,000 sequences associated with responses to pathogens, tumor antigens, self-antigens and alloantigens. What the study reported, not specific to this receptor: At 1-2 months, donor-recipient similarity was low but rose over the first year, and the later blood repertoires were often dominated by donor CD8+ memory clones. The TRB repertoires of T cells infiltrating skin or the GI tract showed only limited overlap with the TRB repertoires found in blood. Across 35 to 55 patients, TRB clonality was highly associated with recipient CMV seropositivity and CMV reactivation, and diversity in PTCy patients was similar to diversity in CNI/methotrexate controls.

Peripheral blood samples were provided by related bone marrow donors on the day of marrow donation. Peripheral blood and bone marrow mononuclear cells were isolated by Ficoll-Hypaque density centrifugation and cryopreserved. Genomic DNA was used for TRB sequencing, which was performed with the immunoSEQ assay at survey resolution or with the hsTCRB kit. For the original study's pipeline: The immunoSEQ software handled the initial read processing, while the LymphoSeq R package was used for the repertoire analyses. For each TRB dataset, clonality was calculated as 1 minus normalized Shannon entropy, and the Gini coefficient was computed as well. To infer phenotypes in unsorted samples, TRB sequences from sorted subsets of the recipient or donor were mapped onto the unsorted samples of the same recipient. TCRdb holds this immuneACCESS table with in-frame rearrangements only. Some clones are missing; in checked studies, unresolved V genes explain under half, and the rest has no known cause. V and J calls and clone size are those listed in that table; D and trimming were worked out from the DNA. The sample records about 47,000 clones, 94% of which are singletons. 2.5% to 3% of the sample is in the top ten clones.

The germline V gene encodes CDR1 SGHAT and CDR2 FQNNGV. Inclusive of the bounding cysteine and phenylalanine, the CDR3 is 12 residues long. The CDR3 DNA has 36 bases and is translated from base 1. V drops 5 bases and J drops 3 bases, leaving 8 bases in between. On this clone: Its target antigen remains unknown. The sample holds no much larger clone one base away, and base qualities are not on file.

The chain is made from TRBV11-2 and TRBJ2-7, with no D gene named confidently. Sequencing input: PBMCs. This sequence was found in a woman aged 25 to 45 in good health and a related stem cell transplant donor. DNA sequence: TGTGCCAGCAGCCCCACCGGCTACGAGCAGTACTTC. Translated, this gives CASSPTGYEQYF.